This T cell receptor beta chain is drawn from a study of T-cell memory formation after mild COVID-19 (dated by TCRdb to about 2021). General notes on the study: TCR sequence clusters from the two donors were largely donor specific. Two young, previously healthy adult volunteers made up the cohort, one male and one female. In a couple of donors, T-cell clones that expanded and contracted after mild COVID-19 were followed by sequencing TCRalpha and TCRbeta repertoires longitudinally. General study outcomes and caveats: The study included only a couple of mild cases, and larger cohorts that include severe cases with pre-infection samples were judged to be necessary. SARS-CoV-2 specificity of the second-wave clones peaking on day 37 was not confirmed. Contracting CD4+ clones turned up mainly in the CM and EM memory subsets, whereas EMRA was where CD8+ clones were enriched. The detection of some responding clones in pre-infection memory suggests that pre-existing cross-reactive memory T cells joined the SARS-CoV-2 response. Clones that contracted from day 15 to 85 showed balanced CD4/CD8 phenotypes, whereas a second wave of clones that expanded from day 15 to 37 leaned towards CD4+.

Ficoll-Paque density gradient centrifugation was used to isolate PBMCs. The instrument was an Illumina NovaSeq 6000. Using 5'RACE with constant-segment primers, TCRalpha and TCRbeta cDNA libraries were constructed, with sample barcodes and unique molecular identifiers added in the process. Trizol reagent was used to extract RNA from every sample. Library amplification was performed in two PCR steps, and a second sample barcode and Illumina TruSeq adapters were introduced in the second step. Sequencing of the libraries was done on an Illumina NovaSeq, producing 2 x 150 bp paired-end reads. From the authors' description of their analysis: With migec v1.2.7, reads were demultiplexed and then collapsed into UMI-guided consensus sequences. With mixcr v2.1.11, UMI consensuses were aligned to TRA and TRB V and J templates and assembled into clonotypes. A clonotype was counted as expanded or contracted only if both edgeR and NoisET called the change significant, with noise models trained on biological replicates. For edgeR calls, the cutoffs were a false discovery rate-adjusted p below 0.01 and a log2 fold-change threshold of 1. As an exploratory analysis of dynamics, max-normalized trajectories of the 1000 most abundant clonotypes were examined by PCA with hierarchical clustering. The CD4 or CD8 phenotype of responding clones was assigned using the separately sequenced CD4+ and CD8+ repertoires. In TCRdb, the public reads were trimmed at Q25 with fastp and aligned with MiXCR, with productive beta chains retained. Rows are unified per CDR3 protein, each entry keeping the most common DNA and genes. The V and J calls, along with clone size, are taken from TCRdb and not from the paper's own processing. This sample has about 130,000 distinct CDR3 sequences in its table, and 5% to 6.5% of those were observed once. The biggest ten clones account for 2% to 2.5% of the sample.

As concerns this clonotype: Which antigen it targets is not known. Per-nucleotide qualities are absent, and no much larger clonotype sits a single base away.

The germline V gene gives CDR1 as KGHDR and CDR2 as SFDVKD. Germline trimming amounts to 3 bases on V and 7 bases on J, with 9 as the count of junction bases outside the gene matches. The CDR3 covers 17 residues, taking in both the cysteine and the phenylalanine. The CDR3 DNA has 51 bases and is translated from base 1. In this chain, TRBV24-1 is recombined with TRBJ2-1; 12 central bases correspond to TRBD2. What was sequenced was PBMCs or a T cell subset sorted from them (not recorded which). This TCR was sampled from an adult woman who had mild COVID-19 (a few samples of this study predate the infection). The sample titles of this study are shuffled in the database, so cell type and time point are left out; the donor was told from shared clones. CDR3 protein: CATSDPARGLAGNEQFF. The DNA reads TGTGCCACCAGTGATCCCGCCAGGGGACTAGCGGGTAATGAGCAGTTCTTC.